These 2 T cell receptor beta chains were all obtained from the same sample, sequenced in a study of cytomegalovirus exposure and HLA in healthy donors. In the PCR, 60 Vbeta and 13 Jbeta primers were used. Here immunoSEQ multiplex PCR was the method, and the copy in TCRdb shows in-frame clones only, minus some. The sample has approximately 100,000 clones, about 68% seen once. The sequencing sample was made of PBMCs. Receptors originate from a man aged 30 to 45 in good health and CMV-seropositive.

This clone was seen more than once but under ten times. The rearrangement links TRBV14 to TRBJ2-6, with D unresolved. The CDR3 covers 18 residues. Germline V CDR1 and CDR2: SGHDN, FVKESK. Trimming stripped 0 bases from V and 0 bases from J, with 12 bases between. DNA for the CDR3: TGTGCCAGCAGCCAAGAGGCCTCCTTCCTCTCTGGGGCCAACGTCCTGACTTTC. Amino acids: CASSQEASFLSGANVLTF.

This clone has just one count. The V gene is TRBV6-6, the J gene TRBJ1-4, with 9 bases fitting TRBD1. The V gene end was trimmed by 6 bases and the J gene end by 8 bases; junction bases not matched to a gene: 7. Germline loops: CDR1 MNHNY, CDR2 SVGAGI (reference sequence). The CDR3 is 14 amino acids. CDR3: CASSSQGAGEKLFF. The CDR3 coding sequence is TGTGCCAGCAGCTCACAGGGGGCGGGAGAAAAACTGTTTTTT.